The entry that follows covers one T cell receptor (beta chain) sequence. The data were obtained in a study of T cell clones after liver transplantation. Across the whole study: At least one year of complete immunosuppression withdrawal without enzymes over twice normal defined tolerance.

Germline V gene lookup returns CDR1 MDHEN and CDR2 SYDVKM. This CDR3 comprises 19 residues. Trimming at V came to 1 base and at J to 5 bases, leaving 17 bases not matched to a gene. The protocol was immunoSEQ multiplex PCR, while the TCRdb copy is restricted to in-frame clones and leaves out a portion. The sample lists roughly 53,000 clones, less than 75% occurring once. The V call is TRBV28, the J call TRBJ2-1, with TRBD1 identical over 7 bases. This TCR was sampled from a human patient who received a liver transplant. Some T cells may possibly be graft donor cells. Material: CD4+ T cells from blood, obtained at the 22-month timepoint. The CDR3 DNA sequence: TGTGCCAGCAGTTTATCCAGGGGGTTAGGGAGTCTTTGGGACAATGAGCAGTTCTTC. Its protein product is CASSLSRGLGSLWDNEQFF.